This T cell receptor beta chain was captured by sequencing in a study of graft-versus-host responses after intestinal transplantation. Study-wide context: Anti-thymocyte globulin was used for induction in all recipients, who then took tacrolimus and steroids for roughly three years. Study-level findings and limits: Investigators detected GvH clones in recipient marrow, with some emerging earlier in ileum or blood.

Repertoires were generated with immunoSEQ multiplex PCR, while TCRdb's copy carries only in-frame clones and drops some. The sample shows 35,000 to 45,000 clones, around 92% of them seen only once. Concerning this clone: Its specificity is unknown.

This clonotype was obtained from a human patient who received an intestinal transplant, so some T cells may come from the graft donor. Source: PBMCs, taken roughly 270 days after transplant.

The CDR3 DNA is TGTGCCAGCAGCCTTACCCTCGGGACAGGGAATGAGCAGTTCTTC. Protein: CASSLTLGTGNEQFF. V gene TRBV7-3 combines with J gene TRBJ2-1; 9 positions match TRBD1. CDR1 is SGHTA and CDR2 is FQGTGA in the germline V gene. The CDR3 covers 15 residues. V lost 5 bases, J lost 7 bases, and 9 bases stayed unmatched. The complete variable domain, with remaining parts taken from reference TRBV7-3 and TRBJ2-1, reads GAGVSQTPSNKVTEKGKYVELRCDPISGHTALYWYRQSLGQGPEFLIYFQGTGAADDSGLPNDRFFAVRPEGSVSTLKIQRTERGDSAVYLCASSLTLGTGNEQFFGPGTRLTVL.